This T cell receptor (beta chain) comes out of a study of radiotherapy plus CTLA-4 blockade in lung cancer. Overall study context: Objective responses were recorded in 15% to 20% of patients, with disease control recorded in 25% to 35%.

Libraries were prepared by immunoSEQ multiplex PCR; TCRdb keeps only in-frame clonotypes and omits some of them. This repertoire shows 40,000 to 50,000 clones, under 80% found once; its top ten account for around 9.6%. Trimming shortened V by 2 bases and J by 1 base, and 14 bases separated the two germline ends. Germline V lookup: CDR1 SGHNT, CDR2 YYREEE (reference sequence). The CDR3 loop spans 16 amino acids. The specimen was peripheral blood, collected from a patient treated with radiotherapy plus ipilimumab. The receptor was isolated from a human donor with non-small cell lung cancer who had stable disease on radiotherapy plus ipilimumab. The chain recombines TRBV5-4 with TRBJ2-3; maybe TRBD2 (6 bases). The CDR3 sequence is CASSFYVGGGTDTQYF. CDR3 sequence (DNA): TGTGCCAGCAGCTTTTATGTCGGCGGGGGCACAGATACGCAGTATTTT.